This T cell receptor (beta chain) was obtained from a study of CD8 T cells in ankylosing spondylitis. Study-level results: With a CD8+ phenotype, disease-linked clones were relatively rare in peripheral blood.

Points on this clonotype: The antigen remains unidentified.

Quantitative barcoded 5'-RACE was used to prepare TCR beta libraries. Each CDR3 protein gets one entry after TCRdb re-called the 5' RACE reads with MiXCR. The sample has tens of thousands of distinct CDR3 sequences; more than 5.5% are singletons. The specimen was synovial fluid, either unsorted or a sorted T cell fraction (not recorded which). The source is a male donor with ankylosing spondylitis.

The CDR3 reads CASRPGTVGNSPLHF. The CDR3 DNA reads TGTGCCAGCAGGCCCGGGACAGTCGGAAATTCACCCCTCCACTTT. The chain employs TRBV28 and TRBJ1-6, with 7 nucleotides matching TRBD1. The CDR3 has 15 residues. The germline V gene encodes CDR1 MDHEN and CDR2 SYDVKM. V shed 6 bases, J shed 7 bases, and the junction held 9 bases outside the gene matches.